This T cell receptor beta chain was sequenced for a study of blood T cell repertoires in COVID-19. Study background: The United States, Italy and Spain provided the acute and convalescent COVID-19 samples. The analysed material was cDNA or gDNA that came from T cells, B-cell-depleted T cells, or PBMCs.

With 4 bases clipped from V and 5 bases from J, the junction kept 8 bases outside the gene matches. The CDR3 runs to 15 residues. From germline, CDR1 is SGHNT and CDR2 YYREEE (reference sequence). Authors' methods: Quantification of nucleated cells was approximated via reference gene primer amplification. Method: immunoSEQ multiplex PCR; TCRdb's copy keeps in-frame clones and lacks some. V, J and clone size were drawn from that table, and D and trimming were deduced from the DNA. The sample carries roughly 250,000 clones, around 81% recorded once. Sample: peripheral blood. The receptor was isolated from a man between 50 and 59 years old with active or convalescent COVID-19. The V and J genes are TRBV5-4 and TRBJ2-3; TRBD2 matches at 9 bases. The chain's CDR3 is CASSGAGGPRDTQYF. CDR3 DNA: TGTGCCAGCAGCGGGGCGGGGGGGCCCCGAGATACGCAGTATTTT.